This T cell receptor beta chain was captured by sequencing in a study of human T cells and chemical hapten exposure. Study information: Scalp application of diphenylcyclopropenone was performed weekly in patients across the entire roughly 26-week study. Patches with 0.01% DPC went on the upper back, and the tests were read at 6 days. General study points: Having alopecia, the donors may differ immunologically from healthy people. Versus controls, significantly more large CDR3 similarity clusters arose from expanded TCRs.

Via MiXCR, TCRdb re-called the RACE reads, giving one row per CDR3 protein. Seen here are some 110,000 distinct CDR3 sequences, roughly 12% observed once, and the top ten hold roughly 1.5%. Germline-derived CDR1 and CDR2 are SGHTA and FQGNSA. V was trimmed by 5 bases and J by 4 bases, leaving 17 bases between them. This CDR3 contains 15 residues. This clonotype was observed a handful of times. Its matching antigen is unknown. The time point denotes: patch test 1, 2 weeks after DPC sensitization. As to treatment: therapeutic diphenylcyclopropenone sensitization with weekly scalp DPC. The receptor was derived from a woman between 45 and 65 years old with alopecia areata. Some clones in this sample may be carry-over from other donors' samples. This material consisted of whole blood, taken in connection with sensitization to the hapten diphenylcyclopropenone (DPC). The chain couples TRBV7-2 to TRBJ2-5, with D possibly TRBD1 on 6 matching bases. CDR3 protein: CASSVNQGPLETQYF. CDR3 bases: TGTGCCAGCAGCGTCAACCAGGGGCCACTAGAGACCCAGTACTTC.